One sample yielded the 26 T cell receptor beta chains listed below, sequenced in a study of blood T cell repertoires in COVID-19. Repertoires were generated with immunoSEQ multiplex PCR, while TCRdb's copy carries only in-frame clones and drops some. The data contain tens of thousands of clones, around nine tenths of them singletons. The sample consisted of peripheral blood. These receptors were obtained from a man aged 50 to 60 with active COVID-19.

The chain joins TRBV10-1 to TRBJ1-2, with unresolved D. The CDR3 is 14 amino acids. V was pared by 5 bases and J by 0 bases, with 10 bases between. Germline CDR1 reads WNHNN; CDR2 reads SYGVQD (reference sequence). As DNA, the CDR3 is TGCGCCAGCAGTTTGACGGGAGCTAACTATGGCTACACCTTC. It translates to CASSLTGANYGYTF.

The genes are TRBV5-4 and TRBJ1-1; 7 bases match TRBD1. The CDR3 extends over 14 amino acids. Per the germline V gene, CDR1 is SGHNT and CDR2 is YYREEE (reference sequence). With V trimmed by 4 bases and J by 5 bases, 8 bases remained unmatched. The CDR3 spells CASSPLQGRTEAFF. The CDR3 DNA is TGTGCCAGCAGCCCTCTACAGGGGAGGACTGAAGCTTTCTTT.

V is TRBV2 and J is TRBJ2-5; TRBD2 aligns across 10 bases. Trimming took 6 bases from V and 2 from J; bases not matched to a gene: 3. Germline V gives CDR1 SNHLY, CDR2 FYNNEI. This CDR3 is built from 14 residues. CDR3 sequence (DNA): TGTGCCAGCAGCGGACTAGCGGTACAAGAGACCCAGTACTTC. Its protein is CASSGLAVQETQYF.

The rearrangement joins TRBV9 to TRBJ2-2; possibly TRBD2 for D (6 bases). The length of the CDR3 is 15 residues. Trimming took off 0 bases at V and 4 bases at J, with 10 bases between the two ends. Per germline, CDR1 SGDLS and CDR2 YYNGEE. This CDR3 reads CASSVEAGSTGELFF. The CDR3 nucleotides are TGTGCCAGCAGCGTAGAGGCGGGATCCACCGGGGAGCTGTTTTTT.

The genes are TRBV2 and TRBJ2-7, with TRBD2 as a possible D gene (5 bases). Germline lookup yields CDR1 SNHLY and CDR2 FYNNEI. The CDR3 has 15 residues. Trimming left V 5 bases short and J 3 bases short, with 17 bases between. This chain's CDR3 is CASSYLPGVSYEQYF. As DNA, the CDR3 is TGTGCCAGCAGTTACCTGCCCGGGGTAAGCTACGAGCAGTACTTC.

The chain couples TRBV20-1 to TRBJ1-2; D remains unclear. Germline V CDR1 and CDR2: DFQATT, SNEGSKA (reference sequence). The V gene lost 6 bases and the J gene lost 8 bases, with 10 bases spanning the gap. This CDR3 is 10 amino acids long. The CDR3 reads CSASVAGYTF. In nucleotides, the CDR3 is TGCAGTGCCTCTGTTGCGGGCTACACCTTC.

The rearrangement links TRBV15 to TRBJ2-7, with TRBD1 as a possible D gene (5 bases). Germline assignment: CDR1 LNHNV and CDR2 YYDKDF (reference sequence). This CDR3 contains 15 residues. The V and J ends lost 0 bases and 5 bases respectively, with 14 bases between them. The CDR3 DNA reads TGTGCCACCAGCAGAGATGGAAAGGGGTTCGACGAGCAGTACTTC. Translating gives CATSRDGKGFDEQYF.

In nucleotides, the CDR3 is TGTGCCAGTAGTATAAGAGGGGGTAATGAAAAACTGTTTTTT. It specifies CASSIRGGNEKLFF. This chain uses TRBV19 with TRBJ1-4, with D maybe TRBD1 (6 bases). The CDR3 totals 14 residues. Trimming took 2 bases from V and 4 from J, leaving 8 bases between them. The V gene's germline CDR1 is LNHDA and CDR2 SQIVND (reference sequence).

The gene calls are TRBV7-9 and TRBJ2-7, with 10 bases that match TRBD1. Germline V gives CDR1 SEHNR, CDR2 FQNEAQ (reference sequence). The length of the CDR3 is 12 residues. Trimming at V came to 5 bases and at J to 6 bases, leaving 1 base not matched to a gene. DNA for the CDR3: TGTGCCAGCAGCAGGGACAGGGGCGAGCAGTACTTC. Its translation is CASSRDRGEQYF.

The chain combines TRBV7-2 with TRBJ2-7, with D uncertain. The CDR3 extends over 13 amino acids. With 1 base removed from V and 3 bases from J, the gap between germline ends came to 7 bases. CDR1 and CDR2 from the germline V gene are SGHTA and FQGNSA. In nucleotides, the CDR3 is TGTGCCAGCAGCTTAGTCGTCAGCTACGAGCAGTACTTC. It encodes CASSLVVSYEQYF.

The chain combines TRBV4-3 with TRBJ2-7; D might be TRBD2 (5 bases). Germline V CDR1 and CDR2: LGHNA, YSLEER. This CDR3 contains 15 residues. The V end lost 0 bases, the J end lost 2 bases, and 11 bases lay between the germline ends. CDR3 sequence: CASSQDRGSTYEQYF. CDR3 sequence (DNA): TGCGCCAGCAGCCAAGACCGGGGATCCACCTACGAGCAGTACTTC.

Here the CDR3 DNA reads TGTGCCAGCAGCCAGTTACAGGGTTATGCTTTCTTT. This codes for CASSQLQGYAFF. V usage is TRBV3-1 (or the pseudogene TRBV3-2) and J usage is TRBJ1-1; D perhaps matches TRBD1 (6 bases). Germline assignment: CDR1 LGHDT and CDR2 YNNKEL (reference sequence). V was pared by 3 bases and J by 11 bases, with 13 bases between. The CDR3 sequence is 12 residues long.

This chain links TRBV6-5 with TRBJ2-2; possibly TRBD2 for D (6 bases). The V gene lost 11 bases and the J gene lost 0 bases, with 16 bases spanning the gap. The CDR3 is 15 residues long. From germline, CDR1 is MNHEY and CDR2 SVGAGI. The CDR3 spells CAVSRLATNTGELFF. Here the CDR3 DNA reads TGTGCCGTATCAAGGCTAGCGACGAACACCGGGGAGCTGTTTTTT.

The V and J genes are TRBV7-2 and TRBJ1-1, with TRBD1 matching 10 bases. CDR1 is SGHTA, CDR2 FQGNSA, per germline. The trim removed 4 bases at V and 7 bases at J, leaving 3 bases unmatched. The CDR3 extends over 13 amino acids. The CDR3 sequence: CASSSDRGREAFF. CDR3 DNA sequence: TGTGCCAGCAGCTCCGACAGGGGGCGTGAAGCTTTCTTT.

This chain joins TRBV3-1 (or the pseudogene TRBV3-2) and TRBJ2-5, with TRBD2 as a possible D gene (8 bases). This CDR3 has 18 amino acids. Trimming removed 4 bases at V and 1 base at J, with 22 bases between. The germline V gene encodes CDR1 LGHDT and CDR2 YNNKEL (reference sequence). CDR3 residues: CASSPWTGESGGQETQYF. The CDR3 nucleotides read TGTGCCAGCAGCCCTTGGACAGGAGAAAGCGGGGGCCAAGAGACCCAGTACTTC.

The rearrangement uses TRBV5-8 and TRBJ1-2; 8 bases are shared with TRBD1. The ends lost 5 bases at V and 8 bases at J; junction bases unmatched: 17. This CDR3 contains 16 residues. CDR1 SGHTS and CDR2 YDEGEE come from the germline V gene. Here the CDR3 DNA reads TGTGCCAGCAGAAAGGTAGCCGGGACAGGTCTCGGAGGCTACACCTTC. This codes for CASRKVAGTGLGGYTF.

This clone has only one observation. The chain joins TRBV24-1 to TRBJ2-7, with a possible D match to TRBD2 (6 bases). CDR3 size: 14 residues. The germline CDR1 and CDR2 sequences are KGHDR and SFDVKD. V lost 7 bases and J 2 bases, leaving 14 bases between the germline ends. CDR3 nucleotide sequence: TGTGCCACCAGCGCGGGGACGGGCGCCTACGAGCAGTACTTC. Its protein is CATSAGTGAYEQYF.

The chain employs TRBV5-6 and TRBJ2-3, with 9 bases matching TRBD1. V lost 3 bases, J lost 3 bases, and 8 bases stayed unmatched. Germline V gene lookup returns CDR1 SGHDT and CDR2 YYEEEE. The CDR3 extends over 16 amino acids. The CDR3 loop reads CASSSYRDRVTDTQYF. CDR3 in DNA: TGTGCCAGCAGCTCATACCGGGACAGGGTGACAGATACGCAGTATTTT.

The genes are TRBV5-5 and TRBJ2-2, with D perhaps matching TRBD1 (5 bases). The CDR3 runs to 16 residues. Trimming took 0 bases from V and 0 from J, leaving 9 bases between them. CDR1 and CDR2 from the germline V gene are SGHKS and YYEKEE (reference sequence). The CDR3 region is CASSLAPTANTGELFF. DNA for the CDR3: TGTGCCAGCAGCTTGGCCCCGACAGCGAACACCGGGGAGCTGTTTTTT.

The chain has TRBV6-1 and TRBJ2-2; TRBD1 aligns across 8 bases. The CDR3 runs to 15 residues. Germline V gene lookup returns CDR1 MNHNS and CDR2 SASEGT. V shed 1 base and J 5 bases; nucleotides not matched to a gene: 3. Here the CDR3 reads CASSEGTGRTGELFF. For the CDR3, the DNA is TGTGCCAGCAGTGAAGGGACAGGGAGAACCGGGGAGCTGTTTTTT.

This sequence joins TRBV9 and TRBJ2-5; 7 bases are shared with TRBD1. The germline V gene encodes CDR1 SGDLS and CDR2 YYNGEE. Trimming took 4 bases from V and 2 from J; bases not matched to a gene: 5. This CDR3 has 14 amino acids. CDR3 protein: CASSPWTGQETQYF. The DNA of the CDR3 is TGTGCCAGCAGCCCCTGGACAGGACAAGAGACCCAGTACTTC. The full variable domain, its missing parts supplied by reference TRBV9 and TRBJ2-5, is DSGVTQTPKHLITATGQRVTLRCSPRSGDLSVYWYQQSLDQGLQFLIQYYNGEERAKGNILERFSAQQFPDLHSELNLSSLELGDSALYFCASSPWTGQETQYFGPGTRLLVL.

The V gene is TRBV6-1, the J gene TRBJ1-2, with D possibly TRBD1 on 5 matching bases. The CDR3 is 15 amino acids. V dropped 1 base and J dropped 4 bases, with 13 bases sitting between them. Germline values: CDR1 MNHNS, CDR2 SASEGT. The CDR3 DNA reads as TGTGCCAGCAGTGAAGGCCAGGGAATCTCCTATGGCTACACCTTC. Translating it yields CASSEGQGISYGYTF.

This chain connects TRBV5-8 to TRBJ2-3; D perhaps matches TRBD2 (5 bases). The CDR3 runs 15 residues. The germline V and J ends were trimmed by 2 bases and 3 bases, with 13 bases remaining between them. Germline-derived CDR1 and CDR2 are SGHTS and YDEGEE. DNA of the CDR3: TGTGCCAGCAGCTTACGAGGGTTCGGGACAGATACGCAGTATTTT. It is translated as CASSLRGFGTDTQYF.

This clone was seen a handful of times. This chain's CDR3 is CASSKGGNTEAFF. The CDR3 DNA is TGTGCCAGCAGTAAAGGGGGTAACACTGAAGCTTTCTTT. The rearrangement links TRBV6-6 to TRBJ1-1, with D possibly TRBD1 on 6 matching bases. V shed 5 bases and J shed 2 bases, with 9 bases lying between them. The CDR3 runs to 13 residues. Germline V gene lookup returns CDR1 MNHNY and CDR2 SVGAGI (reference sequence).

The chain employs TRBV6-5 and TRBJ2-1, with 9 bases fitting TRBD1. The germline V gene encodes CDR1 MNHEY and CDR2 SVGAGI. The CDR3 totals 15 residues. Unmatched junction bases numbered 6, after V lost 7 bases and J lost 2 bases. The CDR3 is CASTRQGVTYNEQFF. In DNA, the CDR3 is TGTGCCAGCACTCGACAGGGGGTCACCTACAATGAGCAGTTCTTC.

The chain carries TRBV5-1 and TRBJ2-2; 10 nucleotides line up with TRBD1. Germline CDR1 is SGHRS and CDR2 is YFSETQ. J lost 5 bases, V lost 0 bases, and 4 bases had no gene match. The CDR3 consists of 16 residues. The CDR3 region has the DNA TGCGCCAGCAGCTTGGCTCCGGGACAGGGGACCGGGGAGCTGTTTTTT. This translates into CASSLAPGQGTGELFF.